The present T cell receptor (beta chain) was sequenced within a study of T cells in localized non-small cell lung cancer. Findings of the study overall: Adjacent lung was found to contain a median approximately 62 of the top 100 tumor clones. The greatest T cell clonality was found in uninvolved adjacent lung (higher than in tumor).

The method was immunoSEQ multiplex PCR; TCRdb's version includes in-frame clones alone and lacks a portion of them. The sample holds approximately 60,000 clones, almost 90% seen once. Germline CDR1 reads ENHRY; CDR2 reads SYGVKD. The CDR3 has 15 residues. The J segment lost 1 base and the V segment lost 7 bases, leaving 10 bases of the junction unmatched. Concerning this clone: As yet, its antigen is unknown. Distinct nucleotide sequences in the sample also encode this CDR3.

This TCR derives from a woman between 35 and 75 years old with stage I lung adenocarcinoma. The chain links TRBV10-3 to TRBJ2-7, with TRBD2 matching over 7 bases. The source material was peripheral blood, sampled before any cancer treatment. The CDR3 protein is CAIKGGRGDSYEQYF. In DNA form, the CDR3 reads TGTGCCATCAAGGGAGGGAGAGGCGATTCCTACGAGCAGTACTTC.